This T cell receptor (beta chain) originates from a study of regulatory T cells in long-lasting Graves disease. Assembly of TCR beta libraries relied on iRepertoire HTBI primers together with Arm-PCR of CDR3 regions. MiXCR, applied by TCRdb to the multiplex PCR reads, yields one record per CDR3 protein. The repertoire holds roughly 470,000 distinct CDR3 sequences, with more than 20% as singletons. The time point was: persistent/refractory GD, antithyroid drugs over 5 years with positive TRAb. The TCR library was made from RNA extracted from PBMCs. Patients hailed from an endocrinology department in Xi'an, China. Trimming stripped 3 bases from V and 8 bases from J, with 19 bases between. CDR1 GTSNPN and CDR2 SVGIG come from the germline V gene (reference sequence). The CDR3 extends over 14 amino acids.

The clonotype originates from a female donor with Graves disease. The sample in question was peripheral blood mononuclear cells (PBMCs), obtained when the disease was refractory, from a patient treated with antithyroid drugs. The chain is built from TRBV30 and TRBJ1-2; tentative D call: TRBD1 (6 bases). The CDR3 protein is CAWSPLGGGSGYTF. DNA of the CDR3: TGTGCCTGGAGCCCTTTGGGGGGGGGCAGCGGCTACACCTTC.